The clone carrying this T cell receptor beta chain was observed a few times. Between the trimmed V and J ends, which lost 1 base and 7 bases, there was a span of 13 bases. Germline lookup yields CDR1 KGHDR and CDR2 SFDVKD. This CDR3 spans 15 amino acids. This sample was included in a study of T cells in Graves' hyperthyroidism and ophthalmopathy. Study in general: Peripheral blood samples were taken at initial diagnosis, prior to any treatment.

Patients between 18 and 65 years old had hyperthyroidism, newly diagnosed and lasting under 2 months. Source material for PBMCs was more than 7.5 ml fresh peripheral blood. RNA transcripts gave rise to amplified TCR beta CDR3 regions. HTBI primers were used for first-round RT-PCR of the TCR CDR3. TCRdb fed the multiplex PCR reads into MiXCR, producing one record per CDR3 protein. The sample lists 130,000 or so distinct CDR3 sequences; more than 20% were seen once. This receptor was taken from a woman aged 50 to 60 with Graves' hyperthyroidism that later progressed to Graves' ophthalmopathy. Material for sequencing was blood. The V gene is TRBV24-1, the J gene TRBJ2-1, with D perhaps TRBD1 or TRBD2 (6 bases each). This chain's CDR3 is CATSDFFQGTNEQFF. The CDR3 DNA sequence: TGTGCCACCAGTGATTTTTTCCAGGGGACTAATGAGCAGTTCTTC.